This TCR beta chain was profiled in a study of blood T cell repertoires in COVID-19. Background on the study: The origin of the acute and convalescent COVID-19 samples was the United States, Italy and Spain.

CDR3 length: 12 amino acids. The V segment lost 5 bases and the J segment 9 bases; nucleotides outside the gene matches: 8. The germline V gene encodes CDR1 GTSNPN and CDR2 SVGIG (reference sequence). How the authors handled the data: How many nucleated cells were present was estimated from reference gene primer amplification. This table comes from immunoSEQ multiplex PCR, and its TCRdb copy is limited to in-frame clones, with some not included. That table supplies the V and J calls and clone size; D and trimming were determined from the DNA. The profile shows under 150,000 clones, about 84% of them singletons.

The material sequenced was peripheral blood. The V call is TRBV30, the J call TRBJ2-3, with 7 bases identical to TRBD2. The clonotype originates from a man aged 45-60 years with acute or convalescent COVID-19. CDR3 nucleotide sequence: TGTGCCTGGTCCTATGGGGGGGGGACGCAGTATTTT. Protein sequence: CAWSYGGGTQYF.